The clone carrying this TCR beta chain was seen more than once but under ten times. This entry comes from a study of blood T cell repertoires in COVID-19. About the study: Italy, Spain and the United States were the sources of the convalescent and acute COVID-19 samples.

The table came from immunoSEQ multiplex PCR; TCRdb's copy has only in-frame clones and leaves some out. The table lists some 300,000 clones, nearly 90% of them singletons. V lost 4 bases to trimming and J lost 0 bases; unmatched junction nucleotides: 8. The CDR3 loop spans 16 amino acids. Per the germline V gene, CDR1 is MNHEY and CDR2 is SVGEGT. The TCR sequence derives from a woman aged 40 to 50 with COVID-19, enrolled during active disease. The sequenced sample consisted of peripheral blood. The rearrangement joins TRBV6-2 or TRBV6-3 to TRBJ2-7, with TRBD2 matching over 8 bases. The CDR3 reads CASSWVHSGISYEQYF. The CDR3 region has the DNA TGTGCCAGCAGTTGGGTCCATAGCGGGATCTCCTACGAGCAGTACTTC.